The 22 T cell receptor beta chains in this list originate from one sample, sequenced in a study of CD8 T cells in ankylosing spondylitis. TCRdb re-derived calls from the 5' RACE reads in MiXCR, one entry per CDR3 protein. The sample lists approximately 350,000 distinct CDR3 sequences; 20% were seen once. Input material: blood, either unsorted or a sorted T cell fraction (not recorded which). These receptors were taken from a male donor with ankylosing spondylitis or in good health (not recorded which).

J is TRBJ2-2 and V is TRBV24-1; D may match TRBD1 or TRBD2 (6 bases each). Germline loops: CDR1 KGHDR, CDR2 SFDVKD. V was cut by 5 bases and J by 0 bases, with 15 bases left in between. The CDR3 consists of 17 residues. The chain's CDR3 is CATSVSRGLPNTGELFF. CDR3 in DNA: TGTGCCACCAGTGTATCCCGGGGGCTACCGAACACCGGGGAGCTGTTTTTT.

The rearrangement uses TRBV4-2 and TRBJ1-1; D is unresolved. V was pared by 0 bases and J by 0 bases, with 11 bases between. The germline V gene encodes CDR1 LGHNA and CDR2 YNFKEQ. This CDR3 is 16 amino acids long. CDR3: CASSQDYGDLNTEAFF. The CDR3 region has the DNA TGTGCCAGCAGCCAAGATTATGGGGATCTGAACACTGAAGCTTTCTTT.

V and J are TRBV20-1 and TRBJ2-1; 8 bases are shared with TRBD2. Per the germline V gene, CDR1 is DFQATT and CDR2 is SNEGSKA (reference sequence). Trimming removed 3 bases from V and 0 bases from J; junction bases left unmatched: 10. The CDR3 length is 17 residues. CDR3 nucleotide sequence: TGCAGTGCTAGCTTTAGCGGGGACACCAGCTCCTACAATGAGCAGTTCTTC. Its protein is CSASFSGDTSSYNEQFF.

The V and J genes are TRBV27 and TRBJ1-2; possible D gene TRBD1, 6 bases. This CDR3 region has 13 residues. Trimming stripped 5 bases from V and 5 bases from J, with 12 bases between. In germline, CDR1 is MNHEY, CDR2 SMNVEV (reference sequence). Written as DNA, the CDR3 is TGTGCCAGCAGTATCCGGGACAATTATGGCTACACCTTC. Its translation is CASSIRDNYGYTF.

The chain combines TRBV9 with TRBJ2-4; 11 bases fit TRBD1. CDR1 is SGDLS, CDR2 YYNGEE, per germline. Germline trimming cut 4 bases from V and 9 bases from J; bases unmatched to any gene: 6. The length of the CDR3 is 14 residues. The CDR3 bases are TGTGCCAGCAGCACGGGACAGGGGGTTCCCATTCAGTACTTC. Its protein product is CASSTGQGVPIQYF.

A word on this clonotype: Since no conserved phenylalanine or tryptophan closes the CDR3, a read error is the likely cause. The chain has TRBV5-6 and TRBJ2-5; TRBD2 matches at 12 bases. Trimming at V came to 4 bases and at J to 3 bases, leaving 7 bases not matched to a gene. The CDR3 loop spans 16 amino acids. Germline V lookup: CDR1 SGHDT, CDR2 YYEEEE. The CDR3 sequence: CASSRWTSGDEETQYL. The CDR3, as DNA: TGTGCCAGCAGCCGTTGGACTAGCGGGGATGAAGAGACCCAGTACTTA.

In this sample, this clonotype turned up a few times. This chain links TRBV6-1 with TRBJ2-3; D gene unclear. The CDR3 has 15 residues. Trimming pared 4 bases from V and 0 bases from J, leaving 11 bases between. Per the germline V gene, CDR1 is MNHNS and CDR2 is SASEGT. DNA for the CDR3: TGTGCCAGCAGTGTTTCAGCCTCTAGCACAGATACGCAGTATTTT. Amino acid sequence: CASSVSASSTDTQYF.

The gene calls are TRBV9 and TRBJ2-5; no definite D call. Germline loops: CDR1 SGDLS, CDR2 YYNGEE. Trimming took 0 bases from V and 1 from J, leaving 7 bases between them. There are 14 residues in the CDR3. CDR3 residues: CASSVGDGQETQYF. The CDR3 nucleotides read TGTGCCAGCAGCGTAGGCGATGGCCAAGAGACCCAGTACTTC.

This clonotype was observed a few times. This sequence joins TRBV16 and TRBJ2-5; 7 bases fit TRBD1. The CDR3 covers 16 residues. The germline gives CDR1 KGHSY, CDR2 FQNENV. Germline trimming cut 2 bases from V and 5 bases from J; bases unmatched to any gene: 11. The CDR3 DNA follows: TGTGCCAGCAGCCAACTAGGGACAGTCGGCGGGGAGACCCAGTACTTC. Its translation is CASSQLGTVGGETQYF.

The CDR3 spells CSVEVPPGGEQYF. CDR3 DNA: TGCAGCGTTGAAGTACCCCCAGGGGGCGAGCAGTACTTC. This chain links TRBV29-1 with TRBJ2-7; 7 bases match TRBD1. Germline V gene lookup returns CDR1 SQVTM and CDR2 ANQGSEA. CDR3 length equals 13 residues. The V and J ends lost 1 base and 6 bases, in that order; junction bases with no gene match: 6.

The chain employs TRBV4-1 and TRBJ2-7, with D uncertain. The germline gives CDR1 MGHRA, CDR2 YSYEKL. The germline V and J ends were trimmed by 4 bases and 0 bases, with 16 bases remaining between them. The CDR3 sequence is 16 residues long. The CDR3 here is CASSPEPGLSSYEQYF. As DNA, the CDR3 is TGCGCCAGCAGCCCCGAGCCCGGCCTTAGCTCCTACGAGCAGTACTTC.

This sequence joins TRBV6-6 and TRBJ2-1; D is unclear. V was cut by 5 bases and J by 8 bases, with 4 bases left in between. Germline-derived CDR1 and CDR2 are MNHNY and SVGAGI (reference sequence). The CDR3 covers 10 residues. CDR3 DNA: TGTGCCAGCAGTGGGCATGAGCAGTTCTTC. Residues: CASSGHEQFF.

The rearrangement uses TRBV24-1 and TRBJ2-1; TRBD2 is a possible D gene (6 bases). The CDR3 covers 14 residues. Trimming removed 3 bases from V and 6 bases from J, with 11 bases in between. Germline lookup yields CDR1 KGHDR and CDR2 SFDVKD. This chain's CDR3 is CATSDPGVANEQFF. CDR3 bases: TGTGCCACCAGTGATCCGGGGGTTGCCAATGAGCAGTTCTTC.

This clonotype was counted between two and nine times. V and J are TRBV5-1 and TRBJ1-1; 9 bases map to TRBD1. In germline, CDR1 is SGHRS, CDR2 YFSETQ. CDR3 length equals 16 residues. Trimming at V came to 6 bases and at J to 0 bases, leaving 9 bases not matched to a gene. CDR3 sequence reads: CASTWTGVLVNTEAFF. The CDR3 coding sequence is TGCGCCAGCACCTGGACAGGGGTTCTTGTGAACACTGAAGCTTTCTTT.

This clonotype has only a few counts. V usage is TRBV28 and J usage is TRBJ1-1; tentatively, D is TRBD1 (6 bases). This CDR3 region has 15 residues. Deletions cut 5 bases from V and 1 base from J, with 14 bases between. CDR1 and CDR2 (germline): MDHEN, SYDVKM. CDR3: CASSQRTDRNTEAFF. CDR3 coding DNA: TGTGCCAGCAGTCAAAGGACAGATAGGAACACTGAAGCTTTCTTT. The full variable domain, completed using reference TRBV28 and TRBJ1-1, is DVKVTQSSRYLVKRTGEKVFLECVQDMDHENMFWYRQDPGLGLRLIYFSYDVKMKEKGDIPEGYSVSREKKERFSLILESASTNQTSMYLCASSQRTDRNTEAFFGQGTRLTVV.

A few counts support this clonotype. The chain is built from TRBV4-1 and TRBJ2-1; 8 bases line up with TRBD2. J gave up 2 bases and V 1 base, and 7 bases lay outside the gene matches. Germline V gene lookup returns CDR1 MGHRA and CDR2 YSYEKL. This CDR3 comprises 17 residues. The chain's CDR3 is CASSQVWRGAAYNEQFF. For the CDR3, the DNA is TGCGCCAGCAGCCAAGTCTGGCGGGGGGCCGCCTACAATGAGCAGTTCTTC.

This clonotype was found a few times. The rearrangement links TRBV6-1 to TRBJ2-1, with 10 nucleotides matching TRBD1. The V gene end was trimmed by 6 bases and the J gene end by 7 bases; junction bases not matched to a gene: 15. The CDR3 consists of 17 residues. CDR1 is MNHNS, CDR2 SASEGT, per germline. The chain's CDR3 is CASSPTPRDRGRNEQFF. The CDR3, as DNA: TGTGCCAGCAGCCCCACCCCGCGGGACAGGGGCCGGAATGAGCAGTTCTTC.

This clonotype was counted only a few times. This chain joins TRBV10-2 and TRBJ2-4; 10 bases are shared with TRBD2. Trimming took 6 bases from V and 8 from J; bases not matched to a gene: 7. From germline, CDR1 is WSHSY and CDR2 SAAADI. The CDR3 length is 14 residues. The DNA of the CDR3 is TGCGCCAGCAGCGCTAGCGGGGGAGATGACATTCAGTACTTC. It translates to CASSASGGDDIQYF.

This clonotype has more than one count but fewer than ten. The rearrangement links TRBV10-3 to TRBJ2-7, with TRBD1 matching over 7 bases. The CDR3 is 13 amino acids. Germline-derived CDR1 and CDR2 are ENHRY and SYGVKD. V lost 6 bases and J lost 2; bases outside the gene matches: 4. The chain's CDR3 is CAIRGTEAYEQYF. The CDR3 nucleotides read TGTGCCATCAGGGGGACAGAGGCCTACGAGCAGTACTTC.

CDR3 region: CASSQGLPGGSTDTQYF. CDR3 DNA sequence: TGTGCCAGCAGCCAAGGGCTACCGGGTGGGAGCACAGATACGCAGTATTTT. The J gene is TRBJ2-3, the V gene TRBV3-1; the D is unclear. This CDR3 contains 17 residues. CDR1 is LGHDT and CDR2 is YNNKEL in the germline V gene (reference sequence). V was cut by 1 base and J by 0 bases, with 14 bases left in between.

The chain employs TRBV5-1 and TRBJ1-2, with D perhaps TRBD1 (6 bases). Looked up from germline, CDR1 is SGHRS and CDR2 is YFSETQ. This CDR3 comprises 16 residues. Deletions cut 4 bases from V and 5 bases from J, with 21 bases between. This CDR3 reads CASSGRPVEGGYGYTF. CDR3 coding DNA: TGCGCCAGCAGCGGCCGGCCAGTGGAAGGGGGTTATGGCTACACCTTC.

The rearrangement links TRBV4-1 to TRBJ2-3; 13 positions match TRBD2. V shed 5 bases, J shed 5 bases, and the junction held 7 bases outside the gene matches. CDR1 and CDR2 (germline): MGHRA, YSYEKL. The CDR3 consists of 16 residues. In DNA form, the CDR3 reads TGCGCCAGCAGCTACCAACTAGCGGGGGGGCGAGATACGCAGTATTTT. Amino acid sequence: CASSYQLAGGRDTQYF.